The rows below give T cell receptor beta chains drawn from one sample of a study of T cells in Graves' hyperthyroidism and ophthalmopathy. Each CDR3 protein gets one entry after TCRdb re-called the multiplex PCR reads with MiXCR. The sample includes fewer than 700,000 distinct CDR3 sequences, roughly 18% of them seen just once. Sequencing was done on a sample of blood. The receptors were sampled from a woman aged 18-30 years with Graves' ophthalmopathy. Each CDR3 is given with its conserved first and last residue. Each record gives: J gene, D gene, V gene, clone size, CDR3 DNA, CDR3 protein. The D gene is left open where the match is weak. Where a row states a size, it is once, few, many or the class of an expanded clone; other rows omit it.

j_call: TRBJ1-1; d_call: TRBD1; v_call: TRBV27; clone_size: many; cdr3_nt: TGTGCCAGCAGTTTCCTACCTACCTGGGACAGGGGACATGAAGCTTTCTTT; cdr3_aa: CASSFLPTWDRGHEAFF
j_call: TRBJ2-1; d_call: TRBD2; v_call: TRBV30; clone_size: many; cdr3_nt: TGTGCCTGGAGTAAGGGACTAACCTCCTACAATGAGCAGTTCTTC; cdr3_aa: CAWSKGLTSYNEQFF
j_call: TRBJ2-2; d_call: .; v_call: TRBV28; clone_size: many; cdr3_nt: TGTGCCAGCAGGTCAACAGCAACCGGGGAGCTGTTTTTT; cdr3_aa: CASRSTATGELFF
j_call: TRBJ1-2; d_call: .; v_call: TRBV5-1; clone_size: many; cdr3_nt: TGCGCCAGCAGCTTGGCTTCGAACTCGATCAACTATGGCTACACCTTC; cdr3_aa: CASSLASNSINYGYTF
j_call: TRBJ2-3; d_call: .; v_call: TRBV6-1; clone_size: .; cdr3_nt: TGTGCCAGCAGAGAACCGGACACACTGGGGGATACGCAGTATTTT; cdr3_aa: CASREPDTLGDTQYF
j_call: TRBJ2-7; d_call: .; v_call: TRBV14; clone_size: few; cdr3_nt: TGTGCCAGCAGCCAAGATTCCGTTTACGAGCAGTACTTC; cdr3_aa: CASSQDSVYEQYF
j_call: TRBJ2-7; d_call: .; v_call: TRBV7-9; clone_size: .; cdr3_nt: TGTGCCAGCAGCCCCCGGGCAGGGGCGTACGAGCAGTACTTC; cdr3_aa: CASSPRAGAYEQYF
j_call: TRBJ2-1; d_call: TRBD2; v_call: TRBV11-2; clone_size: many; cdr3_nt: TGTGCCAGCAGCTTAAAAGCGGGAGTAAATGATGAGCAGTTCTTC; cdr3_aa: CASSLKAGVNDEQFF
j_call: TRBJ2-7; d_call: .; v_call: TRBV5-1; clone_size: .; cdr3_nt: TGCGCCAGCAGCTTGGAACCCCTCGGAGGCTACGAGCAGTACTTC; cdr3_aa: CASSLEPLGGYEQYF
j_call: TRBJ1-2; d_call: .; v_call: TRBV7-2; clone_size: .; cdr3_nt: TGTGCCGAAGAGTACATCACCTATGGCTACACCTTC; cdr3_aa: CAEEYITYGYTF
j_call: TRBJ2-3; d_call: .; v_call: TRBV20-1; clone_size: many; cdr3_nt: TGCAGTGCTATTACAGGGCTCGGCACAGATACGCAGTATTTT; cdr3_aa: CSAITGLGTDTQYF
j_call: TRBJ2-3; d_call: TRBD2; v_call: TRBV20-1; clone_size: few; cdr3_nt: TGCAGTGCTAGAGATCCCCCCCCTGTGGGAGGGCCCGGAGATACGCAGTATTTT; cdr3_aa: CSARDPPPVGGPGDTQYF
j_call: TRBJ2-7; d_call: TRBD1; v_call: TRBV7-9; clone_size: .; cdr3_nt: TGTGCCAGCAGCTCAAACCAGGGACAGGGAAGCTGGGTGGACACCTACGAGCAGTACTTC; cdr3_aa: CASSSNQGQGSWVDTYEQYF
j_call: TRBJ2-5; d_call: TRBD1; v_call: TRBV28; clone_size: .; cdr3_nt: TGTGCCAGCAGGGCTTTTCGACAGGGGGGCCAAGAGACCCAGTACTTC; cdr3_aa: CASRAFRQGGQETQYF
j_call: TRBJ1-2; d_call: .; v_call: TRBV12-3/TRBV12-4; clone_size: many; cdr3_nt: TGTGCCAGCAGTTTAGAGGTGGCAGGGGTTGTTGGCTACACCTTC; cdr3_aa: CASSLEVAGVVGYTF
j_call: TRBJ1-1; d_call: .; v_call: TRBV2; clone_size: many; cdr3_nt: TGTGCCAGCAGGGCTCAGGGAGCCATGAACACTGAAGCTTTCTTT; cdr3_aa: CASRAQGAMNTEAFF
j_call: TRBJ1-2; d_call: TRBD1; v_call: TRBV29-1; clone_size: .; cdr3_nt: TGCAGCGTTGCACCCGGGACAGGGTTTGGCTACACCTTC; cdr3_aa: CSVAPGTGFGYTF
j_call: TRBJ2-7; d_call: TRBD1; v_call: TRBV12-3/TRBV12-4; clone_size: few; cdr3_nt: TGTGCCAGCAGTTCCCCCTCCGGGACAGGGGGATACGAGCAGTACTTC; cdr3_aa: CASSSPSGTGGYEQYF
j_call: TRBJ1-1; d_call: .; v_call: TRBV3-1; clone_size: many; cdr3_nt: TGTGCCAGCAGACCGACTCGACAGCCGGGAACTGAAGCTTTCTTT; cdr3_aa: CASRPTRQPGTEAFF
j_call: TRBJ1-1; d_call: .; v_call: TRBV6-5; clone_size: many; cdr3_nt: TGTGCCAGCAGTTACTATGGAGCGAACACTGAAGCTTTCTTT; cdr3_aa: CASSYYGANTEAFF
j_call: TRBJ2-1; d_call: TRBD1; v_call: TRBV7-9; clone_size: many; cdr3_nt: TGTGCCAGCAACCAATTGGACAGGGTGATTTTGGATGAGCAGTTCTTC; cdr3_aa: CASNQLDRVILDEQFF
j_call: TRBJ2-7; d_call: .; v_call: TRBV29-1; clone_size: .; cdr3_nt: TGCAGCGTTACGGTAGTCTACGAGCAGTACTTC; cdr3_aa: CSVTVVYEQYF
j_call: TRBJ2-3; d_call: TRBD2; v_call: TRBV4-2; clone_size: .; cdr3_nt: TGTGCCAGCAGCGGGGGACTAGCGGGGGCAGATACGCAGTATTTT; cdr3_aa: CASSGGLAGADTQYF
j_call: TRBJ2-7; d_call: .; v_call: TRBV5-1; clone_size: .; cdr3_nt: TGCGCCAGCAGCTTGGGAGCCGAACGGACCGAGCAGTACTTC; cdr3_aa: CASSLGAERTEQYF
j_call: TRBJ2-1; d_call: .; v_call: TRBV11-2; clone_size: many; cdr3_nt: TGTGCCAGCAGCTTACAGGAGACCCAGTACAATGAGCAGTTCTTC; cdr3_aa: CASSLQETQYNEQFF
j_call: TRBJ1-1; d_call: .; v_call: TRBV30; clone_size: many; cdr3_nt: TGTGCCTCCGGGACAACGGGCACTGAAGCTTTCTTT; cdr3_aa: CASGTTGTEAFF
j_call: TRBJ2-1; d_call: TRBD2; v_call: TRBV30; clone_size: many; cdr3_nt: TGTGCCTGGAAACCGGGACTAGCCATAAATGAGCAGTTCTTC; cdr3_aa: CAWKPGLAINEQFF
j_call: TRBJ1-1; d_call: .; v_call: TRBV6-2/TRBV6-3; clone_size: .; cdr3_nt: TGTGCCAGCAGTTTTTTTTCGTTGGGTGAAGCTTTCTTT; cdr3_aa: CASSFFSLGEAFF
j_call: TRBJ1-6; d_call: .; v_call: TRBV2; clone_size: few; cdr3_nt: TGTGCCAGCAGTGAAGAAAATAATTCACCCCTCCACTTT; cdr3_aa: CASSEENNSPLHF